The next 26 T cell receptor beta chains were all read from a single sample in a study of cytomegalovirus exposure and HLA in healthy donors. The repertoire was sequenced with immunoSEQ multiplex PCR; TCRdb's copy has only in-frame clones and lacks some. Of roughly 65,000 clones listed, about 94% are singletons. Sequenced input: PBMCs. All receptors come from a man aged 18 to 30 in good health and CMV-seropositive.

The chain uses TRBV5-4 and TRBJ2-7; maybe TRBD2 (6 bases). There are 13 residues in the CDR3. Germline V lookup: CDR1 SGHNT, CDR2 YYREEE (reference sequence). Trimming removed 4 bases from V and 2 bases from J, with 10 bases in between. CDR3 in amino acids: CASSGLNTYEQYF. In DNA, the CDR3 is TGTGCCAGCAGCGGACTAAACACCTACGAGCAGTACTTC.

J is TRBJ1-1 and V is TRBV10-2; tentative D call: TRBD1 (6 bases). This CDR3 region has 16 residues. V lost 3 bases to trimming and J lost 1 base, with 15 bases between them. The germline V gene has CDR1 WSHSY and CDR2 SAAADI. The CDR3 sequence: CASSDHPGQKNTEAFF. CDR3 nucleotides: TGCGCCAGCAGTGACCACCCGGGACAAAAGAACACTGAAGCTTTCTTT.

The chain joins TRBV7-3 to TRBJ2-1; 7 positions agree with TRBD2. Germline V gives CDR1 SGHTA, CDR2 FQGTGA. The ends lost 5 bases at V and 2 bases at J; junction bases unmatched: 6. The CDR3 sequence is 15 residues long. CDR3 DNA sequence: TGTGCCAGCAGCCTTACGCGGGGGACCTACAATGAGCAGTTCTTC. Its translation: CASSLTRGTYNEQFF.

The V gene is TRBV6-5, the J gene TRBJ1-5, with D uncertain. CDR3 length: 14 amino acids. CDR1 and CDR2 (germline): MNHEY, SVGAGI. V lost 5 bases, J lost 3 bases, and 11 bases lay in between. CDR3 amino acids: CASSRGGNNQPQHF. The CDR3 region has the DNA TGTGCCAGCAGTCGGGGAGGGAACAATCAGCCCCAGCATTTT.

The chain couples TRBV19 to TRBJ2-3; 11 nucleotides match TRBD2. The CDR3 consists of 15 residues. The germline CDR1 and CDR2 sequences are LNHDA and SQIVND (reference sequence). J lost 2 bases, V lost 5 bases, and 3 bases had no gene match. The chain's CDR3 is CASSPSGGNTDTQYF. As DNA, the CDR3 is TGTGCCAGTAGTCCTAGCGGGGGGAACACAGATACGCAGTATTTT. Looking up the rest from reference TRBV19 and TRBJ2-3 gives the full variable domain: DGGITQSPKYLFRKEGQNVTLSCEQNLNHDAMYWYRQDPGQGLRLIYYSQIVNDFQKGDIAEGYSVSREKKESFPLTVTSAQKNPTAFYLCASSPSGGNTDTQYFGPGTRLTVL.

The rearrangement links TRBV6-5 to TRBJ2-7, with D unresolved. V was trimmed by 7 bases and J by 1 base, leaving 8 bases between them. In germline, CDR1 is MNHEY, CDR2 SVGAGI. The CDR3 runs 12 residues. CDR3 loop: CASTAASYEQYF. CDR3 sequence (DNA): TGTGCCAGCACTGCAGCGTCCTACGAGCAGTACTTC.

This rearrangement joins TRBV28 to TRBJ1-1, with 7 bases lining up with TRBD1. The germline gives CDR1 MDHEN, CDR2 SYDVKM. J was trimmed by 6 bases and V by 5 bases; bases with no gene match: 15. This CDR3 contains 16 residues. DNA of the CDR3: TGTGCCAGCAGTCCCCACCCGACAGGGAGTCGGCCTGAAGCTTTCTTT. This translates into CASSPHPTGSRPEAFF.

The chain combines TRBV5-5 with TRBJ1-5; D unresolved. The CDR3 is 14 amino acids. Trimming cost V 7 bases and J 3 bases, with 14 bases left between them. CDR1 is SGHKS, CDR2 YYEKEE, per germline (reference sequence). CDR3 DNA sequence: TGTGCCAGCCGGCGAGAGGGTTACAATCAGCCCCAGCATTTT. This sequence encodes CASRREGYNQPQHF.

V gene TRBV5-1 combines with J gene TRBJ2-2; 10 nucleotides match TRBD2. Germline lookup yields CDR1 SGHRS and CDR2 YFSETQ. V shed 5 bases, J shed 0 bases, and the junction held 1 base outside the gene matches. The CDR3 covers 15 residues. The CDR3 nucleotides are TGCGCCAGCAGTACTAGCGGGACGAACACCGGGGAGCTGTTTTTT. Protein sequence: CASSTSGTNTGELFF.

The gene calls are TRBV5-4 and TRBJ1-2, with TRBD1 identical over 7 bases. J lost 5 bases, V lost 4 bases, and 11 bases had no gene match. The CDR3 spans 15 residues. Germline CDR1 and CDR2: SGHNT and YYREEE (reference sequence). The CDR3 here is CASSATDRDLYGYTF. DNA for the CDR3: TGTGCCAGCAGCGCCACTGACAGGGATTTATATGGCTACACCTTC.

This clone was picked up one time. This chain joins TRBV11-2 and TRBJ1-1, with D possibly being TRBD1 (6 bases). Trimming pared 5 bases from V and 4 bases from J, leaving 11 bases between. Germline-derived CDR1 and CDR2 are SGHAT and FQNNGV. The CDR3 has 13 amino acids. The CDR3 sequence: CASSTGKGTEAFF. CDR3 DNA sequence: TGTGCCAGCAGCACAGGGAAGGGCACTGAAGCTTTCTTT. Looking up the rest from reference TRBV11-2 and TRBJ1-1 gives the full variable domain: EAGVAQSPRYKIIEKRQSVAFWCNPISGHATLYWYQQILGQGPKLLIQFQNNGVVDDSQLPKDRFSAERLKGVDSTLKIQPAKLEDSAVYLCASSTGKGTEAFFGQGTRLTVV.

The V gene is TRBV2, the J gene TRBJ2-1; 8 positions agree with TRBD2. The CDR3 has 11 residues. Germline V gives CDR1 SNHLY, CDR2 FYNNEI. V was clipped by 6 bases and J by 8 bases; unmatched bases: 0. In nucleotides, the CDR3 is TGTGCCAGCAGGCGGGAGGATGAGCAGTTCTTC. Translating it yields CASRREDEQFF.

The chain employs TRBV15 and TRBJ2-2; tentatively, D is TRBD2 (5 bases). The CDR3 is made up of 14 amino acids. Germline-derived CDR1 and CDR2 are LNHNV and YYDKDF (reference sequence). V lost 5 bases and J 2 bases, leaving 9 bases between the germline ends. The CDR3 coding sequence is TGTGCCACCAGCGTGGGAGAAAACACCGGGGAGCTGTTTTTT. Residues: CATSVGENTGELFF.

This clone appeared a few times. The V and J genes are TRBV6-1 and TRBJ1-5; D call uncertain. CDR3 size: 12 residues. V was trimmed by 6 bases and J by 1 base, leaving 4 bases between them. From germline, CDR1 is MNHNS and CDR2 SASEGT. CDR3 region: CASRESNQPQHF. Written as DNA, the CDR3 is TGTGCCAGCAGGGAGAGCAATCAGCCCCAGCATTTT.

The V call is TRBV11-2, the J call TRBJ2-1, with a possible D match to TRBD2 (6 bases). V lost 4 bases to trimming and J lost 15 bases, with 13 bases between them. Germline loops: CDR1 SGHAT, CDR2 FQNNGV. The CDR3 has 11 residues. CDR3 coding DNA: TGTGCCAGCAGCTCGGGACTCCCTCTGTTCTTC. Translation: CASSSGLPLFF.

The chain uses TRBV28 and TRBJ1-5; D not certain. This CDR3 contains 11 residues. The V end lost 5 bases, the J end lost 9 bases, and 8 bases lay between the germline ends. Germline lookup yields CDR1 MDHEN and CDR2 SYDVKM. Written as DNA, the CDR3 is TGTGCCAGCAGTCGCCCCGGGCCCCAGCATTTT. Amino acids: CASSRPGPQHF. Filled out from reference TRBV28 and TRBJ1-5, the complete variable domain reads DVKVTQSSRYLVKRTGEKVFLECVQDMDHENMFWYRQDPGLGLRLIYFSYDVKMKEKGDIPEGYSVSREKKERFSLILESASTNQTSMYLCASSRPGPQHFGDGTRLSIL.

The chain links TRBV28 to TRBJ2-1, with TRBD2 matching over 7 bases. Losses at the gene ends were 5 bases for V and 9 bases for J; bases not matched to a gene: 19. Per germline, CDR1 MDHEN and CDR2 SYDVKM. The CDR3 totals 17 residues. CDR3 coding DNA: TGTGCCAGCAGTCCGCCTCTAGCGGCCATTAACTCATTTGAGCAGTTCTTC. This encodes CASSPPLAAINSFEQFF.

This sequence joins TRBV4-1 and TRBJ2-7; 14 bases are shared with TRBD2. V dropped 4 bases and J dropped 4; count of bases not matched to a gene: 9. The germline CDR1 and CDR2 sequences are MGHRA and YSYEKL. This CDR3 region has 17 residues. The CDR3 region is CASSRRQGTSGGYEQYF. CDR3 bases: TGCGCCAGCAGCCGACGACAGGGGACTAGCGGGGGATACGAGCAGTACTTC.

The V call is TRBV30, the J call TRBJ2-7; 7 bases line up with TRBD2. V was pared by 7 bases and J by 3 bases, with 6 bases of the junction left unmatched. Germline CDR1 and CDR2: GTSNPN and SVGIG (reference sequence). The CDR3 is made up of 12 amino acids. CDR3 amino acids: CASGAGIYEQYF. CDR3 DNA: TGTGCCTCCGGAGCGGGAATCTACGAGCAGTACTTC.

The chain employs TRBV7-2 and TRBJ2-1; 11 bases map to TRBD2. Germline CDR1 reads SGHTA; CDR2 reads FQGNSA. CDR3 length equals 16 residues. V lost 3 bases to trimming and J lost 9 bases; unmatched junction nucleotides: 10. CDR3 protein: CASSFLAGGARGEQFF. For the CDR3, the DNA is TGTGCCAGCAGCTTTTTAGCGGGAGGGGCGAGGGGTGAGCAGTTCTTC.

This clone was recorded once. V usage is TRBV7-9 and J usage is TRBJ2-7, with D unclear. The CDR3 length is 14 residues. The V gene lost 7 bases and the J gene lost 7 bases, with 20 bases spanning the gap. In germline, CDR1 is SEHNR, CDR2 FQNEAQ (reference sequence). CDR3 residues: CASNTFPESWEQYF. The DNA of the CDR3 is TGTGCCAGCAACACCTTCCCGGAGAGTTGGGAGCAGTACTTC. Full variable domain (outside the CDR3, taken from reference TRBV7-9 and TRBJ2-7): DTGVSQNPRHKITKRGQNVTFRCDPISEHNRLYWYRQTLGQGPEFLTYFQNEAQLEKSRLLSDRFSAERPKGSFSTLEIQRTEQGDSAMYLCASNTFPESWEQYFGPGTRLTVT.

CDR3 in DNA: TGTGCCTGGAGTTATGGCGGGGGCAGCACAGATACGCAGTATTTT. It yields the protein CAWSYGGGSTDTQYF. The chain links TRBV30 to TRBJ2-3; perhaps TRBD2 as D (7 bases). Germline assignment: CDR1 GTSNPN and CDR2 SVGIG (reference sequence). The CDR3 runs 15 residues. The V and J ends lost 2 bases and 0 bases respectively, with 12 bases between them.

The V and J genes are TRBV7-9 and TRBJ2-1, with a tentative D call TRBD2 (6 bases). The V end was cut by 4 bases, the J end by 12 bases, with 25 bases between. The CDR3 spans 16 residues. CDR1 and CDR2 from the germline V gene are SEHNR and FQNEAQ (reference sequence). The CDR3 here is CASSSRPSPGAGRQFF. In DNA, the CDR3 is TGTGCCAGCAGCTCAAGGCCGTCACCGGGCGCGGGGAGGCAGTTCTTC.

The rearrangement uses TRBV27 and TRBJ1-6, with no clear D. From germline, CDR1 is MNHEY and CDR2 SMNVEV (reference sequence). The CDR3 is made up of 13 amino acids. The ends were cut back, 0 bases at V and 10 bases at J, with 7 bases in the middle. The CDR3 here is CASSLSSRSPLHF. CDR3 sequence (DNA): TGTGCCAGCAGTTTATCGTCGCGGTCACCCCTCCACTTT.

This chain joins TRBV2 and TRBJ2-3; 8 bases are a match to TRBD2. Germline lookup yields CDR1 SNHLY and CDR2 FYNNEI. This CDR3 comprises 19 residues. Trimming at V came to 8 bases and at J to 0 bases, leaving 19 bases not matched to a gene. Here the CDR3 DNA reads TGTGCCAGCGCCAGGCCGGCCCGTGGGGTAGCGGGGAGCACAGATACGCAGTATTTT. Translating gives CASARPARGVAGSTDTQYF.

The V gene is TRBV18, the J gene TRBJ2-2; 7 bases match TRBD1. CDR3 length equals 17 residues. Trimming cost V 3 bases and J 2 bases; bases outside gene matches: 9. Looked up from germline, CDR1 is KGHSH and CDR2 is LQKENI. The CDR3 region has the DNA TGTGCCAGCTCACCTTCAAACCGACAGGGAAACACCGGGGAGCTGTTTTTT. Protein sequence: CASSPSNRQGNTGELFF. Full variable domain (outside the CDR3, taken from reference TRBV18 and TRBJ2-2): NAGVMQNPRHLVRRRGQEARLRCSPMKGHSHVYWYRQLPEEGLKFMVYLQKENIIDESGMPKERFSAEFPKEGPSILRIQQVVRGDSAAYFCASSPSNRQGNTGELFFGEGSRLTVL.